A single sample is the source of the 17 T cell receptor beta chains below, sequenced in a study of cytomegalovirus exposure and HLA in healthy donors. Primers: 60 Vbeta forward and 13 Jbeta reverse. Here immunoSEQ multiplex PCR was the method, and the copy in TCRdb shows in-frame clones only, minus some. The table records roughly 150,000 clones, 65% to 80% of them present only once. Sequences were obtained from PBMCs. The receptors were sampled from a man aged 25-45 years in good health and CMV-seronegative.

The chain combines TRBV5-5 with TRBJ1-2; D call uncertain. The V end lost 0 bases, the J end lost 6 bases, and 12 bases lay between the germline ends. Per germline, CDR1 SGHKS and CDR2 YYEKEE (reference sequence). This CDR3 is 14 amino acids long. For the CDR3, the DNA is TGTGCCAGCAGCTTGGCCAGGTCGTCACATGGCTACACCTTC. Translating it yields CASSLARSSHGYTF.

This clone was picked up a small number of times. The CDR3 spells CATSRARGHLSYEQYF. CDR3 coding DNA: TGTGCCACCAGCAGGGCTCGGGGTCACCTCTCCTACGAGCAGTACTTC. The chain uses TRBV15 and TRBJ2-7; a possible D gene is TRBD2 (5 bases). The CDR3 runs 16 residues. Germline V gene lookup returns CDR1 LNHNV and CDR2 YYDKDF (reference sequence). Trimming removed 3 bases at V and 0 bases at J, with 15 bases between.

The rearrangement joins TRBV7-2 to TRBJ2-1; a possible D gene is TRBD1 (5 bases). CDR3 size: 12 residues. The germline gives CDR1 SGHTA, CDR2 FQGNSA. V shed 5 bases and J shed 7 bases, with 9 bases lying between them. CDR3 sequence reads: CASSKGSNEQFF. The CDR3 DNA reads as TGTGCCAGCAGCAAGGGGTCAAATGAGCAGTTCTTC. Based on the CDR3 plus reference TRBV7-2 and TRBJ2-1, the full variable domain is GAGVSQSPSNKVTEKGKDVELRCDPISGHTALYWYRQSLGQGLEFLIYFQGNSAPDKSGLPSDRFSAERTGGSVSTLTIQRTQQEDSAVYLCASSKGSNEQFFGPGTRLTVL.

This clone turned up a few times. The CDR3 is CASSPRGGDTEAFF. The CDR3, as DNA: TGTGCCAGCAGCCCCCGTGGGGGGGACACTGAAGCTTTCTTT. The chain carries TRBV7-2 and TRBJ1-1; a possible D gene is TRBD1 (5 bases). Germline V gene data show CDR1 as SGHTA and CDR2 as FQGNSA. The CDR3 has 14 residues. Between the trimmed V and J ends, which lost 5 bases and 3 bases, there was a span of 13 bases.

The chain couples TRBV18 to TRBJ2-7; D unclear. CDR3 length: 13 amino acids. The V end lost 5 bases, the J end lost 2 bases, and 10 bases lay between the germline ends. Germline V gene lookup returns CDR1 KGHSH and CDR2 LQKENI. Here the CDR3 DNA reads TGTGCCAGCTCATCCAGGTCAACCTACGAGCAGTACTTC. As protein: CASSSRSTYEQYF.

The rearrangement links TRBV6-5 to TRBJ2-7, with 9 bases that match TRBD1. Germline assignment: CDR1 MNHEY and CDR2 SVGAGI. V dropped 2 bases and J dropped 2; count of bases not matched to a gene: 4. This CDR3 region has 15 residues. The CDR3 region has the DNA TGTGCCAGCAGTTACCGTGGACAGGGGACCTACGAGCAGTACTTC. Its protein product is CASSYRGQGTYEQYF.

The DNA of the CDR3 is TGTGCCAGCAGTGGGCTCGGGACAGCGCGGGGCTACGAGCAGTACTTC. Its protein product is CASSGLGTARGYEQYF. V is TRBV28 and J is TRBJ2-7, with D perhaps TRBD1 (7 bases). CDR1 and CDR2 (germline): MDHEN, SYDVKM. There are 16 residues in the CDR3. Trimming removed 5 bases from V and 3 bases from J, with 20 bases in between.

The table lists this clone with a few counts. This chain uses TRBV5-5 with TRBJ1-2; D gene ambiguous. Between the trimmed V and J ends, which lost 2 bases and 1 base, there was a span of 15 bases. Germline lookup yields CDR1 SGHKS and CDR2 YYEKEE (reference sequence). This CDR3 contains 16 residues. In nucleotides, the CDR3 is TGTGCCAGCAGCTTCTATCCGACTGCAGTTAACTATGGCTACACCTTC. It yields the protein CASSFYPTAVNYGYTF. Full variable domain (remainder filled in from reference TRBV5-5 and TRBJ1-2): DAGVTQSPTHLIKTRGQQVTLRCSPISGHKSVSWYQQVLGQGPQFIFQYYEKEERGRGNFPDRFSARQFPNYSSELNVNALLLGDSALYLCASSFYPTAVNYGYTFGSGTRLTVV.

V is TRBV28 and J is TRBJ1-2, with D perhaps TRBD1 (6 bases). The germline CDR1 and CDR2 sequences are MDHEN and SYDVKM. V lost 7 bases and J 8 bases, leaving 26 bases between the germline ends. This CDR3 contains 16 residues. CDR3: CASIGTPGGGITGYTF. The CDR3 DNA sequence: TGTGCCAGCATCGGGACACCAGGAGGTGGGATAACGGGCTACACCTTC.

The chain combines TRBV9 with TRBJ2-7; a weak D match, TRBD1 (5 bases). Per germline, CDR1 SGDLS and CDR2 YYNGEE. The V gene lost 3 bases and the J gene lost 1 base, with 14 bases spanning the gap. This CDR3 has 15 residues. CDR3 coding DNA: TGTGCCAGCAGCGCGGAAGGGGTTGGATCCTACGAGCAGTACTTC. It yields the protein CASSAEGVGSYEQYF.

The chain has TRBV19 and TRBJ1-2; 12 bases are shared with TRBD1. The CDR3 extends over 14 amino acids. V was pared by 7 bases and J by 5 bases, with 5 bases of the junction left unmatched. From germline, CDR1 is LNHDA and CDR2 SQIVND (reference sequence). The CDR3 loop reads CASTGTGGRYGYTF. In DNA form, the CDR3 reads TGTGCCAGTACCGGGACAGGGGGCAGATATGGCTACACCTTC.

The V call is TRBV7-2, the J call TRBJ2-5; tentatively, D is TRBD2 (6 bases). Germline V lookup: CDR1 SGHTA, CDR2 FQGNSA. This CDR3 is 13 amino acids long. V was trimmed by 5 bases and J by 0 bases, leaving 7 bases between them. The DNA for the CDR3 is TGTGCCAGCAGCCCGGGGGACCAAGAGACCCAGTACTTC. Protein: CASSPGDQETQYF.

The chain has TRBV4-1 and TRBJ1-1; tentatively, D is TRBD1 (6 bases). Trimming took 4 bases from V and 1 from J, leaving 19 bases between them. This CDR3 has 17 amino acids. Per the germline V gene, CDR1 is MGHRA and CDR2 is YSYEKL. CDR3 in amino acids: CASSLQTGLRPNTEAFF. Here the CDR3 DNA reads TGCGCCAGCAGCCTCCAGACAGGCCTGAGACCGAACACTGAAGCTTTCTTT.

J is TRBJ1-1 and V is TRBV28, with D uncertain. The CDR3 has 14 amino acids. Germline V gene data show CDR1 as MDHEN and CDR2 as SYDVKM. Trimming left V 4 bases short and J 2 bases short, with 11 bases between. For the CDR3, the DNA is TGTGCCAGCAGTTCCCCCGCAGGTAACACTGAAGCTTTCTTT. This encodes CASSSPAGNTEAFF.

This clone turned up a few times. The chain is built from TRBV11-2 and TRBJ2-7; 10 nucleotides line up with TRBD2. The germline gives CDR1 SGHAT, CDR2 FQNNGV. This CDR3 region has 14 residues. The V and J ends lost 1 base and 9 bases, in that order; junction bases with no gene match: 6. The CDR3 protein is CASSLVAGGVGQYF. The CDR3 bases are TGTGCCAGCAGCTTAGTAGCGGGAGGTGTAGGGCAGTACTTC. Combining the CDR3 with reference TRBV11-2 and TRBJ2-7 gives the whole variable domain EAGVAQSPRYKIIEKRQSVAFWCNPISGHATLYWYQQILGQGPKLLIQFQNNGVVDDSQLPKDRFSAERLKGVDSTLKIQPAKLEDSAVYLCASSLVAGGVGQYFGPGTRLTVT.

This clone was observed once. The V gene is TRBV10-3, the J gene TRBJ2-7; no reliable D call. CDR1 is ENHRY, CDR2 SYGVKD, per germline. The CDR3 loop spans 11 amino acids. V lost 2 bases to trimming and J lost 5 bases, with 4 bases between them. The CDR3, as DNA: TGTGCCATCAGTGAGGCAGACGAGCAGTACTTC. Encoded protein: CAISEADEQYF.

V usage is TRBV5-4 and J usage is TRBJ1-4, with D possibly being TRBD1 (5 bases). CDR1 is SGHNT and CDR2 is YYREEE in the germline V gene (reference sequence). The CDR3 has 14 amino acids. V was trimmed by 1 base and J by 7 bases, leaving 11 bases between them. CDR3 coding DNA: TGTGCCAGCAGCTTGTCAGGGTCTGTTGAAAAACTGTTTTTT. It is translated as CASSLSGSVEKLFF.